This is a list of T cell receptor beta chains from one sample in a study of molecular identifiers for immune sequencing clone quantification. TCRdb redid the calling of the PCR reads with MiXCR, one entry per CDR3 protein. The data hold a few hundred thousand distinct CDR3 sequences, with roughly 23% observed a single time. The sequencing sample was made of naive CD8+ T cells from blood, with Jurkat cell RNA spiked in. Receptors were obtained from a human donor in good health. Some libraries in this study had Jurkat cell RNA spiked in. Each CDR3 is given with its conserved first and last residue.

V	J	CDR3
TRBV14	TRBJ2-1	CASSHPATSYNEQFF
TRBV30	TRBJ2-7	CAWISGSSYEQYF
TRBV6-5	TRBJ2-3	CASTFALTDTQYF
TRBV19	TRBJ1-1	CASSTASVRGAFF
TRBV13	TRBJ2-7	CASSDMTSGGTKEQYF
TRBV6-2/TRBV6-3	TRBJ2-3	CASRVYRLADTQYF
TRBV4-1	TRBJ2-7	CAGSPSGDSREQYF
TRBV28	TRBJ2-2	CASSLMGGPNTGELFF
TRBV5-1	TRBJ2-5	CASSLGPGGSQETQYF
TRBV7-9	TRBJ1-5	CASSLAVSESYQPQHF
TRBV13	TRBJ2-2	CASSSEQGFAGELFF
TRBV13	TRBJ2-3	CASSFRSTDTQYF
TRBV5-6	TRBJ2-7	CASSLDRAEQYF
TRBV7-9	TRBJ1-4	CASSPPRGVEKLFF
TRBV24-1	TRBJ2-2	CATSDRRTTRFTGELFF
TRBV4-3	TRBJ1-5	CASSQVWGRNQPQHF
TRBV12-3/TRBV12-4	TRBJ2-7	CDSSLAGASYEQYF
TRBV5-1	TRBJ1-4	CASREDLMIEKLFF
TRBV19	TRBJ2-7	CASGPGQGVYEQYF
TRBV7-9	TRBJ1-4	CASTTHREPTNEKLFF
TRBV9	TRBJ2-3	CASSAWRQETDTQYF
TRBV6-5	TRBJ1-4	CASSYSDSPNGKLFF
TRBV7-8	TRBJ2-1	CASSLETDPKFF
TRBV12-5	TRBJ2-7	CASGPEGGGSYEQYF
TRBV7-2	TRBJ1-1	CASSLVTDPNTEAFF
TRBV6-5	TRBJ2-7	CASSYSAEYYEQYF
TRBV5-1	TRBJ2-7	CASSLVLEARYEQYF
TRBV29-1	TRBJ2-7	CSSTGTGRKQYF
TRBV12-5	TRBJ2-3	CASGSFGLAESTDTQYF
TRBV27	TRBJ1-5	CASSPASLFGNQPQHF
TRBV28	TRBJ2-5	CASSLPLRTQYF
TRBV30	TRBJ2-7	CAWSTGRSGEQYF
TRBV7-6	TRBJ2-7	CASTSNAYEQYF
TRBV19	TRBJ1-2	CASSIPGFNYGYTF
TRBV4-1	TRBJ1-5	CASSQVGQPQHF